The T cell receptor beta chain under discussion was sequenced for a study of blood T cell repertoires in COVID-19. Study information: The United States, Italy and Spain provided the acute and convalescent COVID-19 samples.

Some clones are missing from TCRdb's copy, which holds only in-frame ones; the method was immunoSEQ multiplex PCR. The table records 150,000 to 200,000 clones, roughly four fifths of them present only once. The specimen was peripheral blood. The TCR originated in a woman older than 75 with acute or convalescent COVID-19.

The CDR3 region has the DNA TGTGCCAGCCGTTCCGGGACAGTGAACACTGAAGCTTTCTTT. It specifies CASRSGTVNTEAFF. The chain has TRBV27 and TRBJ1-1; TRBD1 matches at 7 bases. After removal of 8 bases from V and 0 bases from J, the junction contained 6 bases not matched to a gene. CDR1 is MNHEY, CDR2 SMNVEV, per germline (reference sequence). The CDR3 is 14 amino acids.